The source of this T cell receptor beta chain is a study of cytomegalovirus exposure and HLA in healthy donors. Points from the study as a whole: With high specificity and sensitivity, the classifier reportedly diagnosed cytomegalovirus status.

The study ran its PCR with 60 Vbeta and 13 Jbeta primers. Generated by immunoSEQ multiplex PCR, the TCRdb table keeps only in-frame clones and is missing some. The table lists around 170,000 clones, 79% of them singletons, with approximately 0.7% in the top ten. Turning to this clone: Its antigen is unidentified.

V was trimmed by 1 base and J by 3 bases, leaving 8 bases between them. Germline CDR1 is SEHNR and CDR2 is FQNEAQ (reference sequence). This CDR3 comprises 14 residues. The clonotype originates from a woman aged 35 to 49 in good health and CMV-seronegative. J is TRBJ2-3 and V is TRBV7-9; D is perhaps TRBD1 (5 bases). Source material: PBMCs. CDR3 region: CASSLEGRTDTQYF. CDR3 nucleotide sequence: TGTGCCAGCAGCTTAGAGGGGCGAACAGATACGCAGTATTTT.